A selection of T cell receptor beta chains follows, all from one sample in a study of PD-1 blockade in classical Hodgkin lymphoma. Libraries were prepared by immunoSEQ multiplex PCR; TCRdb keeps only in-frame clonotypes and omits some of them. The data show 6,000 or so clones, with roughly half seen just once and 12% to 15% held by the top ten. Sample: CD8+ T cells from blood, taken at baseline. The receptor set was obtained from a human donor with classical Hodgkin lymphoma. The CDR3 runs from the conserved cysteine through the conserved F or W. The D gene is left open where the match is weak. Where a row states a size, it is once, few, many or the class of an expanded clone; other rows omit it.

J | V | D | size | CDR3 | DNA
TRBJ2-2 | TRBV7-6 | TRBD2 | few | CASSFIIAGFANTGELFF | TGTGCCAGCAGCTTCATCATAGCGGGGTTCGCGAACACCGGGGAGCTGTTTTTT
TRBJ1-2 | TRBV29-1 | NA | few | CSVAQARGYTF | TGCAGCGTTGCACAGGCACGCGGCTACACCTTC
TRBJ1-1 | TRBV5-6 | NA | large | CASSFNGEDTEAFF | TGTGCCAGCAGCTTTAATGGTGAGGACACTGAAGCTTTCTTT
TRBJ1-5 | TRBV6-1 | NA | large | CASTKGNQPQHF | TGTGCCAGCACTAAGGGCAATCAGCCCCAGCATTTT
TRBJ2-7 | TRBV2 | NA | NA | CASTHGIPGYEQYF | TGTGCCAGCACCCACGGTATTCCGGGCTACGAGCAGTACTTC
TRBJ2-5 | TRBV5-6 | NA | few | CASSRKVGLETQYF | TGTGCCAGCAGCCGGAAAGTTGGGCTGGAGACCCAGTACTTC
TRBJ2-1 | TRBV27 | NA | medium-sized | CASSLLGDEQFF | TGTGCCAGCAGCTTGCTTGGCGATGAGCAGTTCTTC
TRBJ2-7 | TRBV30 | TRBD2 | NA | CAWTRTGGYEQYF | TGTGCCTGGACCCGCACGGGAGGTTACGAGCAGTACTTC
TRBJ1-5 | TRBV4-1 | NA | NA | CASSQDIPTGTYQPQHF | TGCGCCAGCAGCCAAGACATTCCGACAGGAACATATCAGCCCCAGCATTTT
TRBJ2-7 | TRBV28 | TRBD2 | NA | CASSLAGRRTYEQYF | TGTGCCAGCAGCTTAGCGGGCCGCAGGACCTACGAGCAGTACTTC
TRBJ2-1 | TRBV9 | TRBD2 | NA | CASSVPISGRAGNEQFF | TGTGCCAGCAGCGTGCCAATTAGCGGGAGGGCCGGCAATGAGCAGTTCTTC
TRBJ2-7 | TRBV12-2 | NA | NA | CASRLARDRGHEQYF | TGTGCAAGTCGCTTAGCGCGGGACAGGGGTCACGAGCAGTACTTC
TRBJ1-5 | TRBV7-3 | NA | NA | CASGRGNNQPQHF | TGTGCCAGCGGGAGGGGCAACAATCAGCCCCAGCATTTT
TRBJ2-7 | TRBV11-3 | TRBD2 | NA | CASTISQGLAGDSYEQYF | TGTGCCAGCACCATTAGCCAGGGACTAGCGGGAGACTCCTACGAGCAGTACTTC
TRBJ2-7 | TRBV19 | NA | NA | CASSTPGDPTYEQYF | TGTGCCAGTAGCACCCCTGGGGATCCCACCTACGAGCAGTACTTC
TRBJ2-5 | TRBV4-1 | TRBD2 | NA | CASTTSGTSAETQYF | TGCGCCAGCACGACTTCCGGGACTAGCGCCGAGACCCAGTACTTC
TRBJ2-1 | TRBV6-4 | NA | medium-sized | CASSDSMADEQFF | TGTGCCAGCAGTGACTCAATGGCGGATGAGCAGTTCTTC
TRBJ1-6 | TRBV10-2 | NA | NA | CASSESPSGGSPLHF | TGCGCCAGCAGTGAGTCTCCTTCGGGGGGTTCACCCCTCCACTTT
TRBJ2-7 | TRBV6-6 | NA | NA | CASSYGAGSSYEQYF | TGTGCCAGCAGTTACGGGGCAGGTTCTTCCTACGAGCAGTACTTC
TRBJ2-1 | TRBV9 | TRBD2 | NA | CASRGRASGEQFF | TGTGCCAGCAGGGGTAGAGCTAGCGGTGAGCAGTTCTTC
TRBJ2-1 | TRBV19 | TRBD2 | NA | CASSGLAVYNEQFF | TGTGCCAGTAGTGGACTAGCGGTCTACAATGAGCAGTTCTTC
TRBJ2-7 | TRBV29-1 | NA | once | CSVEDRGSSSYEQYF | TGCAGCGTTGAAGACAGGGGCTCGAGCTCCTACGAGCAGTACTTC
TRBJ2-7 | TRBV11-2 | NA | NA | CASSSIYPGLDLYEQYF | TGTGCCAGCAGCTCAATCTACCCAGGGCTGGACCTCTACGAGCAGTACTTC
TRBJ2-7 | TRBV27 | NA | NA | CASRGDWGYEQYF | TGTGCCAGCAGGGGGGACTGGGGCTACGAGCAGTACTTC
TRBJ2-1 | TRBV28 | NA | NA | CASRTEYNEQFF | TGTGCCAGCAGGACGGAATACAATGAGCAGTTCTTC
TRBJ1-1 | TRBV6-1 | NA | NA | CASSDPGAGWNTEAFF | TGTGCCAGCAGTGACCCCGGGGCAGGCTGGAACACTGAAGCTTTCTTT
TRBJ2-1 | TRBV7-6 | TRBD2 | NA | CASSLSGAGEQFF | TGTGCCAGCAGCCTCAGCGGGGCAGGGGAGCAGTTCTTC
TRBJ2-1 | TRBV4-2 | TRBD2 | NA | CASSQGVPSGHNEQFF | TGTGCCAGCAGCCAAGGTGTCCCTAGCGGGCACAATGAGCAGTTCTTC